Below are 26 T cell receptor beta chains sequenced from a single sample in a study of T-cell memory formation after mild COVID-19. MiXCR, applied by TCRdb to the 5' RACE reads, yields one record per CDR3 protein. The sample holds 200,000 to 300,000 distinct CDR3 sequences, 15% seen once. Sequenced material: PBMCs or a T cell subset sorted from them (not recorded which). The receptors stem from an adult woman who had mild COVID-19 (a few samples of this study predate the infection). Cell type and time point are not known.

The chain couples TRBV10-3 to TRBJ2-4; D remains unclear. Germline loops: CDR1 ENHRY, CDR2 SYGVKD. Trimming shortened V by 2 bases and J by 0 bases, and 11 bases separated the two germline ends. There are 16 residues in the CDR3. Written as DNA, the CDR3 is TGTGCCATCAGTGAGGCTAAGACACTAGCCAAAAACATTCAGTACTTC. Translating it yields CAISEAKTLAKNIQYF.

In its sample, this clonotype was seen a few times. The chain uses TRBV12-3 or TRBV12-4 and TRBJ1-5; TRBD1 agrees at 7 bases. CDR3 length: 15 residues. V lost 3 bases, J lost 3 bases, and 5 bases stayed unmatched. CDR3: CASSFGDSFNQPQHF. In nucleotides, the CDR3 is TGTGCCAGCAGTTTTGGGGACAGCTTCAATCAGCCCCAGCATTTT.

The chain links TRBV20-1 to TRBJ1-1; D unclear. Between the trimmed V and J ends, which lost 3 bases and 5 bases, there was a span of 16 bases. The CDR3 has 14 residues. CDR1 is DFQATT and CDR2 is SNEGSKA in the germline V gene (reference sequence). In nucleotides, the CDR3 is TGCAGTGCTAGCCAGGCCTTTAGAGGGACTGAAGCTTTCTTT. Amino acid sequence: CSASQAFRGTEAFF.

The CDR3 loop is CASSVEPGGLRGGYTF. CDR3 coding DNA: TGTGCCAGCAGCGTAGAACCCGGAGGGCTCCGTGGGGGCTACACCTTC. The J gene is TRBJ1-2, the V gene TRBV9; no reliable D call. Germline V gives CDR1 SGDLS, CDR2 YYNGEE. The CDR3 covers 16 residues. Trimming stripped 0 bases from V and 8 bases from J, with 20 bases between.

This clonotype appeared many times. The rearrangement links TRBV7-8 to TRBJ2-3; D may be TRBD2 (6 bases). Germline V gene data show CDR1 as SGHVS and CDR2 as FQNEAQ. The CDR3 runs 15 residues. Trimming took off 3 bases at V and 2 bases at J, with 12 bases between the two ends. The CDR3 DNA follows: TGTGCCAGCAGCTTGGTGCGGGGATCCACAGATACGCAGTATTTT. This encodes CASSLVRGSTDTQYF.

This clonotype was detected ten times or more. The chain recombines TRBV5-1 with TRBJ2-7, with D unresolved. The CDR3 totals 14 residues. V lost 2 bases, J lost 1 base, and 10 bases lay in between. Germline V gene data show CDR1 as SGHRS and CDR2 as YFSETQ. In DNA form, the CDR3 reads TGCGCCAGCAGCTTTGGGTCCACTTCCTACGAGCAGTACTTC. Amino acids: CASSFGSTSYEQYF. Complete variable domain (other parts from reference TRBV5-1 and TRBJ2-7): KAGVTQTPRYLIKTRGQQVTLSCSPISGHRSVSWYQQTPGQGLQFLFEYFSETQRNKGNFPGRFSGRQFSNSRSEMNVSTLELGDSALYLCASSFGSTSYEQYFGPGTRLTVT.

The chain has TRBV7-8 and TRBJ2-1, with D possibly being TRBD2 (6 bases). Trimming pared 5 bases from V and 7 bases from J, leaving 18 bases between. This CDR3 is built from 15 residues. From germline, CDR1 is SGHVS and CDR2 FQNEAQ. CDR3 coding DNA: TGTGCCAGCAGCCCCGGAGGGCCGGGGTTAAATGAGCAGTTCTTC. It translates to CASSPGGPGLNEQFF.

The chain uses TRBV3-1 and TRBJ1-5; TRBD1 is a possible D gene (5 bases). Germline CDR1 LGHDT, CDR2 YNNKEL (reference sequence). Deletions cut 1 base from V and 11 bases from J, with 12 bases between. The CDR3 has 13 amino acids. CDR3 nucleotide sequence: TGTGCCAGCAGCCAAGGTTCGGGACGGGCCCAGCATTTT. It specifies CASSQGSGRAQHF.

This clonotype was observed at least ten times. The J gene is TRBJ1-1, the V gene TRBV12-3 or TRBV12-4; perhaps TRBD1 as D (5 bases). Between the trimmed V and J ends, which lost 7 bases and 4 bases, there was a span of 19 bases. The CDR3 covers 15 residues. Written as DNA, the CDR3 is TGTGCCAGCACCTACGCTAGACAGAGTGGCACTGAAGCTTTCTTT. Translation: CASTYARQSGTEAFF.

The rearrangement uses TRBV27 and TRBJ1-1, with unresolved D. V lost 4 bases and J lost 14, with 14 bases in between. This CDR3 is built from 11 residues. CDR1 and CDR2 from the germline V gene are MNHEY and SMNVEV (reference sequence). The CDR3 is CASSSGWNNFF. CDR3 DNA: TGTGCCAGCAGTTCGGGGTGGAACAACTTCTTT.

The gene calls are TRBV7-8 and TRBJ2-7; possible D gene TRBD2, 5 bases. Per germline, CDR1 SGHVS and CDR2 FQNEAQ. The CDR3 length is 15 residues. V lost 3 bases, J lost 0 bases, and 12 bases lay in between. The CDR3 loop reads CASSFVSGSSYEQYF. The CDR3 DNA reads TGTGCCAGCAGCTTCGTGTCGGGGAGCTCCTACGAGCAGTACTTC.

The J gene is TRBJ1-5, the V gene TRBV6-1, with TRBD1 matching 9 bases. Germline CDR1 reads MNHNS; CDR2 reads SASEGT. Trimming cost V 6 bases and J 0 bases; bases outside gene matches: 9. CDR3 length equals 17 residues. Here the CDR3 reads CASRKDRGGISNQPQHF. The CDR3, as DNA: TGTGCCAGCAGAAAGGACAGGGGAGGGATTAGCAATCAGCCCCAGCATTTT.

This chain connects TRBV7-2 to TRBJ2-1, with a tentative D call TRBD2 (5 bases). Germline V gene sequence: CDR1 SGHTA, CDR2 FQGNSA. With 1 base removed from V and 10 bases from J, the gap between germline ends came to 11 bases. The CDR3 is made up of 13 amino acids. The CDR3 loop is CASSLDGNVEQFF. The CDR3 DNA sequence: TGTGCCAGCAGCTTAGACGGGAACGTAGAGCAGTTCTTC.

This clonotype was observed a few times. V and J are TRBV7-8 and TRBJ2-7; 10 bases are shared with TRBD1. Germline CDR1 and CDR2: SGHVS and FQNEAQ. J lost 5 bases, V lost 5 bases, and 12 bases had no gene match. The CDR3 spans 16 residues. CDR3 nucleotides: TGTGCCAGCAGCACCAGGACCGGGACAGGGGAAAACGAGCAGTACTTC. Its translation is CASSTRTGTGENEQYF.

This clonotype has only a few counts. The gene calls are TRBV9 and TRBJ2-7, with 8 bases matching TRBD1. The germline V gene encodes CDR1 SGDLS and CDR2 YYNGEE. V shed 3 bases, J shed 5 bases, and the junction held 10 bases outside the gene matches. This CDR3 has 15 residues. In DNA, the CDR3 is TGTGCCAGCAGCGCTGACGGACAGGGTCGGAACGAGCAGTACTTC. It yields the protein CASSADGQGRNEQYF. Supplemented by reference TRBV9 and TRBJ2-7, the full variable domain reads DSGVTQTPKHLITATGQRVTLRCSPRSGDLSVYWYQQSLDQGLQFLIQYYNGEERAKGNILERFSAQQFPDLHSELNLSSLELGDSALYFCASSADGQGRNEQYFGPGTRLTVT.

In this sample, this clonotype turned up a few times. This chain links TRBV30 with TRBJ2-1; D is uncertain. V lost 3 bases to trimming and J lost 10 bases, with 13 bases between them. The CDR3 contains 12 residues. Germline V gene sequence: CDR1 GTSNPN, CDR2 SVGIG (reference sequence). CDR3 region: CAWRPALREQFF. Written as DNA, the CDR3 is TGTGCCTGGAGACCGGCCCTGAGGGAGCAGTTCTTC. The full variable domain, in which reference TRBV30 and TRBJ2-1 provide the parts outside the CDR3, is SQTIHQWPATLVQPVGSPLSLECTVEGTSNPNLYWYRQAAGRGLQLLFYSVGIGQISSEVPQNLSASRPQDRQFILSSKKLLLSDSGFYLCAWRPALREQFFGPGTRLTVL.

In its sample, this clonotype was seen a few times. The chain has TRBV19 and TRBJ2-7, with 9 bases matching TRBD2. Germline V CDR1 and CDR2: LNHDA, SQIVND (reference sequence). This CDR3 comprises 13 residues. The V segment lost 5 bases and the J segment 3 bases; nucleotides outside the gene matches: 2. The CDR3 DNA reads as TGTGCCAGTAGTCGTAGCGGGGGCTACGAGCAGTACTTC. The encoded protein is CASSRSGGYEQYF.

Only a few counts were recorded for this clonotype. V usage is TRBV7-2 and J usage is TRBJ2-7; D uncertain. V lost 1 base and J 2 bases, leaving 6 bases between the germline ends. Germline lookup yields CDR1 SGHTA and CDR2 FQGNSA. This CDR3 region has 13 residues. This CDR3 reads CASSLETAYEQYF. The CDR3 DNA follows: TGTGCCAGCAGCTTAGAAACGGCCTACGAGCAGTACTTC.

This clonotype was counted only a few times. V usage is TRBV29-1 and J usage is TRBJ2-7, with a weak D call TRBD2 (6 bases). The germline CDR1 and CDR2 sequences are SQVTM and ANQGSEA. CDR3 size: 13 residues. Trimming shortened V by 1 base and J by 7 bases, and 14 bases separated the two germline ends. CDR3 loop: CSVEGEDGVEQYF. CDR3 DNA sequence: TGCAGCGTTGAAGGGGAGGACGGGGTTGAGCAGTACTTC.

This sequence joins TRBV2 and TRBJ2-7; tentatively, D is TRBD1 or TRBD2 (6 bases each). The CDR3 length is 14 residues. V was trimmed by 4 bases and J by 4 bases, leaving 14 bases between them. Germline values: CDR1 SNHLY, CDR2 FYNNEI. The CDR3 protein is CASSVEGGRYEQYF. CDR3 bases: TGTGCCAGCAGTGTAGAGGGGGGCCGATACGAGCAGTACTTC.

This clonotype has only a few counts. The chain uses TRBV5-1 and TRBJ2-5; D could derive from TRBD1 or TRBD2 (7 bases each). The V end was cut by 3 bases, the J end by 4 bases, with 13 bases between. The CDR3 is 14 amino acids. Germline V CDR1 and CDR2: SGHRS, YFSETQ. The CDR3 bases are TGCGCCAGCAGCTGGGAGGGACAGAGAGAGACCCAGTACTTC. Protein product: CASSWEGQRETQYF.

This clonotype was detected a few times. At one end the junction does not follow the germline gene, possibly because of a read error. This sequence joins TRBV12-3 or TRBV12-4 and TRBJ1-2, with D possibly TRBD1 on 6 matching bases. There are 14 residues in the CDR3. The CDR3 here is CASSPGTGNYGYTF. For the CDR3, the DNA is TGCGCCAGCAGCCCCGGTACAGGGAACTATGGCTACACCTTC.

Only a few counts were recorded for this clonotype. V gene TRBV12-3 or TRBV12-4 combines with J gene TRBJ1-1, with 7 bases aligning to TRBD1. After removal of 6 bases from V and 2 bases from J, the junction contained 15 bases not matched to a gene. The CDR3 has 17 residues. As DNA, the CDR3 is TGTGCCAGCAGGCACAGGGGCCTCAAGCCCAGTAACACTGAAGCTTTCTTT. This translates into CASRHRGLKPSNTEAFF.

The rearrangement joins TRBV7-2 to TRBJ1-5; no clear D gene. The V gene lost 5 bases and the J gene lost 4 bases, with 12 bases spanning the gap. The CDR3 spans 14 residues. Germline CDR1 reads SGHTA; CDR2 reads FQGNSA. Here the CDR3 DNA reads TGTGCCAGCAGCCGGGCAGGTGTAAATCAGCCCCAGCATTTT. Encoded protein: CASSRAGVNQPQHF. Full variable domain (remainder filled in from reference TRBV7-2 and TRBJ1-5): GAGVSQSPSNKVTEKGKDVELRCDPISGHTALYWYRQSLGQGLEFLIYFQGNSAPDKSGLPSDRFSAERTGGSVSTLTIQRTQQEDSAVYLCASSRAGVNQPQHFGDGTRLSIL.

The table lists this clonotype with many counts. V is TRBV10-3 and J is TRBJ2-6; D unclear. The germline V and J ends were trimmed by 3 bases and 0 bases, with 12 bases remaining between them. The V gene's germline CDR1 is ENHRY and CDR2 SYGVKD. The CDR3 loop spans 17 amino acids. CDR3 nucleotides: TGTGCCATCAGTGAAAATGAACATCACTCTGGGGCCAACGTCCTGACTTTC. This codes for CAISENEHHSGANVLTF.

J is TRBJ2-2 and V is TRBV7-2; D call uncertain. CDR3 length: 14 residues. The V and J ends lost 1 base and 6 bases respectively, with 9 bases between them. Per germline, CDR1 SGHTA and CDR2 FQGNSA. CDR3 region: CASSLVPVPGELFF. Written as DNA, the CDR3 is TGTGCCAGCAGCTTAGTGCCTGTCCCCGGGGAGCTGTTTTTT.